The 15 T cell receptor beta chains below come from one sample, sequenced in a study of spatial heterogeneity in lung cancer. TCRdb re-called the 5' RACE reads with MiXCR, one entry per CDR3 protein. Found here are over 11,000 distinct CDR3 sequences, around 10% of them singletons; the top ten hold about 27%. Indicated time point: sample taken at primary tumor resection. Material for sequencing was whole RNA from tumor, nontumor lung or frozen PBMC, left unsorted. The sample was PBMCs, taken at surgery. The receptor set was obtained from a male donor with early-stage non-small cell lung cancer.

Concerning this clonotype itself: It may be a read error: a sequence one base away is much more abundant. The chain uses TRBV4-2 and TRBJ2-5; D remains ambiguous. CDR1 is LGHNA, CDR2 YNFKEQ, per germline. Trimming stripped 0 bases from V and 5 bases from J, with 19 bases between. The CDR3 contains 17 residues. The DNA for the CDR3 is TGTGCCAGCAGCCAAGAAATTTCCTCGCCGCCGGGTGAGACCCAGTACTTC. It codes for CASSQEISSPPGETQYF.

This clonotype was seen only a few times. The chain couples TRBV28 to TRBJ1-5, with 9 bases lining up with TRBD1. V gave up 6 bases and J gave up 6 bases; unmatched junction bases: 3. The CDR3 runs 13 residues. Germline V gives CDR1 MDHEN, CDR2 SYDVKM. The CDR3 bases are TGTGCCAGCAGCACAGGGGGCCTTCAGCCCCAGCATTTT. This encodes CASSTGGLQPQHF.

This clonotype was observed at least ten times. This chain joins TRBV5-4 and TRBJ2-7, with 14 positions matching TRBD2. CDR3 length equals 16 residues. V shed 4 bases, J shed 6 bases, and the junction held 9 bases outside the gene matches. Germline CDR1 and CDR2: SGHNT and YYREEE (reference sequence). The CDR3, as DNA: TGTGCCAGCAGCCGGGGACTAGCGGGAGCTCGGGGCGAGCAGTACTTC. Encoded protein: CASSRGLAGARGEQYF.

The rearrangement joins TRBV5-1 to TRBJ2-5; 10 nucleotides match TRBD2. Germline-derived CDR1 and CDR2 are SGHRS and YFSETQ. This CDR3 is built from 17 residues. V was clipped by 2 bases and J by 2 bases; unmatched bases: 9. CDR3 in amino acids: CASSFPPSGGLQETQYF. CDR3 bases: TGCGCCAGCAGCTTCCCCCCTAGCGGGGGCCTTCAAGAGACCCAGTACTTC.

This clonotype showed up many times. This sequence joins TRBV18 and TRBJ2-7; D not resolved. The CDR3 has 15 residues. V lost 2 bases and J lost 0, with 11 bases in between. From germline, CDR1 is KGHSH and CDR2 LQKENI. CDR3 amino acids: CASSPENLYSYEQYF. For the CDR3, the DNA is TGTGCCAGCTCACCAGAAAACCTTTACTCCTACGAGCAGTACTTC.

This clonotype was counted only a few times. The rearrangement uses TRBV11-3 and TRBJ2-7; D possibly corresponds to TRBD1 (6 bases). The length of the CDR3 is 13 residues. The germline V and J ends were trimmed by 5 bases and 5 bases, with 13 bases remaining between them. Looked up from germline, CDR1 is SGHNT and CDR2 is YENEEA. The DNA for the CDR3 is TGTGCCAGCAGCCGACCGCCAGGGGACGAGCAGTACTTC. Translating it yields CASSRPPGDEQYF.

In this sample, this clonotype turned up many times. The chain recombines TRBV20-1 with TRBJ2-6; TRBD1 agrees at 7 bases. V lost 3 bases to trimming and J lost 0 bases; unmatched junction nucleotides: 8. Germline V gives CDR1 DFQATT, CDR2 SNEGSKA (reference sequence). This CDR3 has 17 amino acids. The CDR3 DNA reads TGCAGTGCTAGCGCCGGGACAGAACTCTCTGGGGCCAACGTCCTGACTTTC. Translating it yields CSASAGTELSGANVLTF.

In this sample, this clonotype turned up many times. The rearrangement links TRBV29-1 to TRBJ2-4; D gene unclear. Trimming pared 1 base from V and 8 bases from J, leaving 12 bases between. This CDR3 is built from 13 residues. Germline V gene lookup returns CDR1 SQVTM and CDR2 ANQGSEA. The DNA for the CDR3 is TGCAGCGTTGAAGTCGGTGGGCCGGACATTCAGTACTTC. Residues: CSVEVGGPDIQYF. The whole variable domain, filled in from reference TRBV29-1 and TRBJ2-4, reads SAVISQKPSRDICQRGTSLTIQCQVDSQVTMMFWYRQQPGQSLTLIATANQGSEATYESGFVIDKFPISRPNLTFSTLTVSNMSPEDSSIYLCSVEVGGPDIQYFGAGTRLSVL.

This clonotype was counted many times. The J gene is TRBJ2-1, the V gene TRBV29-1; 8 bases are shared with TRBD2. Germline V CDR1 and CDR2: SQVTM, ANQGSEA. Trimming cost V 3 bases and J 4 bases; bases outside gene matches: 5. The CDR3 spans 14 residues. The CDR3 loop is CSVDPSGLYNEQFF. CDR3 DNA: TGCAGCGTTGATCCTAGCGGGCTGTACAATGAGCAGTTCTTC.

This clonotype was seen more than once but under ten times. V gene TRBV2 combines with J gene TRBJ2-2; D possibly corresponds to TRBD2 (6 bases). Per the germline V gene, CDR1 is SNHLY and CDR2 is FYNNEI. The CDR3 extends over 15 amino acids. V was cut by 8 bases and J by 0 bases, with 13 bases left in between. The CDR3 sequence: CASEGRDSNTGELFF. CDR3 nucleotide sequence: TGTGCCAGCGAGGGCAGGGACTCGAACACCGGGGAGCTGTTTTTT.

In nucleotides, the CDR3 is TGTGCCAGCAGTGATACAATGGGTTACGAGCAGTACTTC. Translated, it gives CASSDTMGYEQYF. The rearrangement joins TRBV6-2 or TRBV6-3 to TRBJ2-7; D gene unclear. The ends were cut back, 5 bases at V and 4 bases at J, with 12 bases in the middle. The CDR3 sequence is 13 residues long. Per the germline V gene, CDR1 is MNHEY and CDR2 is SVGEGT.

This clonotype qualifies as large. V and J are TRBV5-1 and TRBJ2-3, with D tentatively TRBD1 or TRBD2 (5 bases each). The germline V gene encodes CDR1 SGHRS and CDR2 YFSETQ. Trimming removed 0 bases at V and 0 bases at J, with 20 bases between. CDR3 length: 19 amino acids. CDR3 protein: CASSLARDGAGLSTDTQYF. The CDR3 DNA reads TGCGCCAGCAGCTTGGCCCGGGACGGGGCCGGACTTAGCACAGATACGCAGTATTTT.

The chain employs TRBV27 and TRBJ2-3, with D possibly being TRBD2 (5 bases). The V gene's germline CDR1 is MNHEY and CDR2 SMNVEV (reference sequence). The CDR3 totals 16 residues. The germline V and J ends were trimmed by 5 bases and 0 bases, with 15 bases remaining between them. In DNA, the CDR3 is TGTGCCAGCAGTCCTACAGCGGAGTTTAGCACAGATACGCAGTATTTT. It specifies CASSPTAEFSTDTQYF.

This clonotype was seen many times. V is TRBV28 and J is TRBJ2-3, with 11 bases fitting TRBD2. The junction had 6 bases not matched to a gene; V was cut back by 4 bases and J by 6 bases. The CDR3 length is 15 residues. Looked up from germline, CDR1 is MDHEN and CDR2 is SYDVKM. CDR3 in DNA: TGTGCCAGCAGTTCTCCACTAGCGGGAGACGATACGCAGTATTTT. Translating gives CASSSPLAGDDTQYF.

This clonotype is categorized as medium-sized. J is TRBJ2-3 and V is TRBV20-1; 7 bases map to TRBD2. J gave up 3 bases and V 1 base, and 16 bases lay outside the gene matches. There are 18 residues in the CDR3. CDR1 is DFQATT, CDR2 SNEGSKA, per germline (reference sequence). The CDR3 protein is CSARVLPLTGTTTDTQYF. The CDR3 nucleotides read TGCAGTGCTAGAGTCTTGCCTCTAACCGGGACTACTACAGATACGCAGTATTTT.